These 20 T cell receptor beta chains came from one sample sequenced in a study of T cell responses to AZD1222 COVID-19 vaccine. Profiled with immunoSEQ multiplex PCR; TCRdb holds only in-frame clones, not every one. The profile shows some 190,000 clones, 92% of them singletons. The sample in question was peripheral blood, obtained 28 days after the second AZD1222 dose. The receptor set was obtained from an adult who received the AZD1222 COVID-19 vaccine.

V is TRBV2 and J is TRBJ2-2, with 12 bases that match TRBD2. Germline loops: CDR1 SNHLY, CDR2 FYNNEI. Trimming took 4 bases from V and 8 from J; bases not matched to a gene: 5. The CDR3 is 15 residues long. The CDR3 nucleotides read TGTGCCAGCAGTGTAGGACTAGCGGGGATGGGGGAGCTGTTTTTT. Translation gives CASSVGLAGMGELFF.

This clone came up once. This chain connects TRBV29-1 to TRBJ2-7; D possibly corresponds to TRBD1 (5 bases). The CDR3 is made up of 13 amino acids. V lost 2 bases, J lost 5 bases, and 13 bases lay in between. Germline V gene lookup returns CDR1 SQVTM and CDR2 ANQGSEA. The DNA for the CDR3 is TGCAGCGTTGAATGGGCCAGGGTCCACGAGCAGTACTTC. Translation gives CSVEWARVHEQYF.

The CDR3 here is CASSSPGLASYEQYF. The CDR3 DNA reads as TGTGCCAGCAGTTCCCCGGGACTAGCTTCCTACGAGCAGTACTTC. The gene calls are TRBV27 and TRBJ2-7, with 9 bases aligning to TRBD2. V trimming: 4 bases; J trimming: 1 base; junction bases outside the gene matches: 5. The CDR3 totals 15 residues. The germline CDR1 and CDR2 sequences are MNHEY and SMNVEV (reference sequence).

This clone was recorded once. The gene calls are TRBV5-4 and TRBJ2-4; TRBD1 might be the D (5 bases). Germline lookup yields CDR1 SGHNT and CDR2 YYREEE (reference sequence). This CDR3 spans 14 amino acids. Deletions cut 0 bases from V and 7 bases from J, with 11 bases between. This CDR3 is CASSLVFDSNIQYF. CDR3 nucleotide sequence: TGTGCCAGCAGCTTGGTCTTCGACAGTAACATTCAGTACTTC.

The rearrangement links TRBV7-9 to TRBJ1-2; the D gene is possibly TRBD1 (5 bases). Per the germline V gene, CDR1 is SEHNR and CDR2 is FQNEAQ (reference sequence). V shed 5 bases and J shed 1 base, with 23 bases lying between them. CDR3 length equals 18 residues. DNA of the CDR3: TGTGCCAGCAGCCTCCGGGGACTGGGATACAGAAATAACTATGGCTACACCTTC. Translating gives CASSLRGLGYRNNYGYTF.

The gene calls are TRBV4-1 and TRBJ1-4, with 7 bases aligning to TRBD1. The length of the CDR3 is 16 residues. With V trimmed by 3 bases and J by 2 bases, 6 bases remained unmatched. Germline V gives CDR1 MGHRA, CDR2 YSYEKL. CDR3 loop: CASSQEGAHTNEKLFF. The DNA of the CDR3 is TGCGCCAGCAGCCAGGAGGGGGCGCACACTAATGAAAAACTGTTTTTT.

The CDR3 is CASSILVDSAGELFF. The DNA for the CDR3 is TGTGCCAGTAGTATCCTAGTCGACAGTGCCGGGGAGCTGTTTTTT. This chain uses TRBV19 with TRBJ2-2; tentatively, D is TRBD1 (5 bases). Germline V gene data show CDR1 as LNHDA and CDR2 as SQIVND (reference sequence). The CDR3 contains 15 residues. V dropped 3 bases and J dropped 6 bases, with 14 bases sitting between them.

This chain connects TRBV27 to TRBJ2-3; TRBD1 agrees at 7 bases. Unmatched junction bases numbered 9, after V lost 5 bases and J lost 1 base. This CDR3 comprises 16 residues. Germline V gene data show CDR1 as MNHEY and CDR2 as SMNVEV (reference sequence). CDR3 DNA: TGTGCCAGCAGTCTAACCCCTGGGACAGGCACAGATACGCAGTATTTT. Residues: CASSLTPGTGTDTQYF.

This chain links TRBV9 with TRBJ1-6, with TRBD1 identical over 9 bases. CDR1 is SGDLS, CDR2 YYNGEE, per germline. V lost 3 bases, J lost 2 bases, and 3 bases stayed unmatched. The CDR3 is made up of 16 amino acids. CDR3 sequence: CASSGRDRAYNSPLHF. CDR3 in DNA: TGTGCCAGCAGCGGCCGGGACAGGGCCTATAATTCACCCCTCCACTTT.

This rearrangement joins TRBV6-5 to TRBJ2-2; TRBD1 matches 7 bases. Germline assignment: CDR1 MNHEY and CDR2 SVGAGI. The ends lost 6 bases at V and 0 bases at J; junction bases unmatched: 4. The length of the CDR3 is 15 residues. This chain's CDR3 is CASRRGQTNTGELFF. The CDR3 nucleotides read TGTGCCAGCAGGAGGGGGCAGACGAACACCGGGGAGCTGTTTTTT.

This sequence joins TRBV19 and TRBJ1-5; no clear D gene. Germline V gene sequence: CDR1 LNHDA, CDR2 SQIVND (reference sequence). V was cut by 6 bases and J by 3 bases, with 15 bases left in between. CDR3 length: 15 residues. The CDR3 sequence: CASRSPGSYNQPQHF. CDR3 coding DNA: TGTGCCAGTAGGTCCCCCGGGAGCTACAATCAGCCCCAGCATTTT.

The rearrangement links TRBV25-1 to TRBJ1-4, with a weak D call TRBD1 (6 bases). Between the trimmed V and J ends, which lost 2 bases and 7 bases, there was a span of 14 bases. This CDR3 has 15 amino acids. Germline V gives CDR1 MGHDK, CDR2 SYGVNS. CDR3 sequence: CASSETGRGSEKLFF. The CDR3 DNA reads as TGTGCCAGCAGTGAAACGGGCAGGGGTAGTGAAAAACTGTTTTTT. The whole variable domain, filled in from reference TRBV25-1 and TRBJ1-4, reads EADIYQTPRYLVIGTGKKITLECSQTMGHDKMYWYQQDPGMELHLIHYSYGVNSTEKGDLSSESTVSRIRTEHFPLTLESARPSHTSQYLCASSETGRGSEKLFFGSGTQLSVL.

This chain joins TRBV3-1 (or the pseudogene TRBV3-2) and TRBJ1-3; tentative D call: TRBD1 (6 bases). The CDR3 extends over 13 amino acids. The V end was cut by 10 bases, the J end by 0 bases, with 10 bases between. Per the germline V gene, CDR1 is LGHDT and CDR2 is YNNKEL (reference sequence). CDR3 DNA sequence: TGTGCCACTCAGGACAGCTCTGGAAACACCATATATTTT. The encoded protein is CATQDSSGNTIYF.

Written as DNA, the CDR3 is TGTGCCAGCAGCTCCTCAGCCCCCTACGAGCAGTACTTC. Translation gives CASSSSAPYEQYF. The rearrangement links TRBV3-1 (or the pseudogene TRBV3-2) to TRBJ2-7, with D unresolved. The germline V gene has CDR1 LGHDT and CDR2 YNNKEL (reference sequence). This CDR3 spans 13 amino acids. Trimming shortened V by 5 bases and J by 2 bases, and 10 bases separated the two germline ends.

CDR3 protein: CAIYTQYF. In nucleotides, the CDR3 is TGTGCCATCTATACGCAGTATTTT. The rearrangement links TRBV27 to TRBJ2-3; D ambiguous. Trimming removed 10 bases from V and 7 bases from J, with 3 bases in between. Looked up from germline, CDR1 is MNHEY and CDR2 is SMNVEV (reference sequence). There are 8 residues in the CDR3.

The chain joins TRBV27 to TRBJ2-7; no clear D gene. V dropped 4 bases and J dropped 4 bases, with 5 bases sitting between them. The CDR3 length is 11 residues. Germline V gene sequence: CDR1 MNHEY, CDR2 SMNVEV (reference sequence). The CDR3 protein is CASSSAYEQYF. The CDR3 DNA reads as TGTGCCAGCAGTTCCGCGTACGAGCAGTACTTC.

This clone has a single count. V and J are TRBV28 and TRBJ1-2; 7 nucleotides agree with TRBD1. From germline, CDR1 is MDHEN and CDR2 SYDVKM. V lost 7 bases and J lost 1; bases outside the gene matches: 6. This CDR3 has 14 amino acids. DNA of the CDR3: TGTGCCAGCAACCTGGGACAGCTTAACTATGGCTACACCTTC. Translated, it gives CASNLGQLNYGYTF.

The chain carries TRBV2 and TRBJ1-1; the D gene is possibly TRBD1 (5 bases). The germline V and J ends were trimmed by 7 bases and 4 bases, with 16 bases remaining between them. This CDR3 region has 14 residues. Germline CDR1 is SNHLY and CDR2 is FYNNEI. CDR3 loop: CASTIFGGSTEAFF. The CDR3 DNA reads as TGTGCCAGCACCATCTTTGGGGGTAGCACTGAAGCTTTCTTT.

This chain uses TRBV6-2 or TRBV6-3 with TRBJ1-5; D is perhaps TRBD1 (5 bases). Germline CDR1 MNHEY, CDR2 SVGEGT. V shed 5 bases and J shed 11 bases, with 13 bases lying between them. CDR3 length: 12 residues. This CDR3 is CASSGGGLAQHF. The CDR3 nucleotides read TGTGCCAGCAGTGGGGGGGGTTTAGCCCAGCATTTT.

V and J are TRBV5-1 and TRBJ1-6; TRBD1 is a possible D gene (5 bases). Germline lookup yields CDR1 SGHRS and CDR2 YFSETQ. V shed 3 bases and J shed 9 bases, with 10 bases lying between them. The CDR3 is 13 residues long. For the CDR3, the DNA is TGCGCCAGCAGCTGGGACCTCTCTTCACCCCTCCACTTT. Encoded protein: CASSWDLSSPLHF.